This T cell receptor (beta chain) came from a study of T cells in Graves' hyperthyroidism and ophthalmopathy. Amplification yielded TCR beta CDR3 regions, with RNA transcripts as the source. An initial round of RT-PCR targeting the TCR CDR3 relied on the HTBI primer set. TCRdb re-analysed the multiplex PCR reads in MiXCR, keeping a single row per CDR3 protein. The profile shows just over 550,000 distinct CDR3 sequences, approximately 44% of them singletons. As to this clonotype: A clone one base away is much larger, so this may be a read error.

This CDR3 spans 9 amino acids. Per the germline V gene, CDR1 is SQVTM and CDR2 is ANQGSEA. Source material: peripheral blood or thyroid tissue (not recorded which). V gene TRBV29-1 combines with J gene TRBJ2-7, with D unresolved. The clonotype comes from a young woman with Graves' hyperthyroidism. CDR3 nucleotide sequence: TGCAGCGGATTATACGGGCAGTACTTC. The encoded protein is CSGLYGQYF.